This T cell receptor (beta chain) was captured in a study of T-cell memory formation after mild COVID-19. About the study: TCR clustering was largely donor specific.

Findings of the study overall: Memory from before infection featured some responding clones, which suggests cross-reactive memory joined. The authors did not confirm SARS-CoV-2 specificity of second-wave clones peaking day 37. Day 15 to 85 contractors were CD4/CD8 balanced; later expanders leaned CD4+.

TCRdb re-called the 5' RACE reads through MiXCR, storing one row per CDR3 protein. The sample has more than 80,000 distinct CDR3 sequences, about 18% seen once; the top ten hold 28%. CDR1 and CDR2 (germline): KGHDR, SFDVKD. This CDR3 spans 14 amino acids. Trimming stripped 0 bases from V and 5 bases from J, with 9 bases between. This clonotype was found many times. Its antigen is not known. This TCR derives from an adult woman who had mild COVID-19 (a few samples of this study predate the infection). Cell type and time point are not known. Sequencing was carried out using PBMCs or a T cell subset sorted from them (not recorded which). V and J are TRBV24-1 and TRBJ1-2; D gene ambiguous. The CDR3 nucleotides are TGTGCCACCAGTGATTTGACGATTACATATGGCTACACCTTC. Amino acid sequence: CATSDLTITYGYTF.